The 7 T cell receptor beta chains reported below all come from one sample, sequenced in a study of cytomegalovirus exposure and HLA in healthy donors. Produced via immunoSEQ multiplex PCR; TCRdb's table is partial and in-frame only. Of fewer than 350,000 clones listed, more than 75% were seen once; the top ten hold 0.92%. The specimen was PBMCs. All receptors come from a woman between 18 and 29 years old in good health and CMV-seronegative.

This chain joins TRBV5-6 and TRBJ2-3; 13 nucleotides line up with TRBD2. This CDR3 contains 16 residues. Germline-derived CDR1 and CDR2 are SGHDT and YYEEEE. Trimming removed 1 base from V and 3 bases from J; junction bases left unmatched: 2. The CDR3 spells CASSLQTSGRTDTQYF. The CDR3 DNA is TGTGCCAGCAGCTTGCAGACTAGCGGGAGGACAGATACGCAGTATTTT.

Here the CDR3 DNA reads TGTGCCAGCAAGGGAGGAGATAGATACACTGAAGCTTTCTTT. It specifies CASKGGDRYTEAFF. The chain links TRBV28 to TRBJ1-1; no clear D gene. Germline V gives CDR1 MDHEN, CDR2 SYDVKM. The CDR3 length is 14 residues. Trimming pared 7 bases from V and 3 bases from J, leaving 15 bases between.

The CDR3 DNA follows: TGTGCCAGTAGTCCCCAGGGTTACTCCTACGAGCAGTACTTC. Protein: CASSPQGYSYEQYF. The genes are TRBV19 and TRBJ2-7; a possible D gene is TRBD1 (5 bases). The V gene lost 5 bases and the J gene lost 0 bases, with 11 bases spanning the gap. The V gene's germline CDR1 is LNHDA and CDR2 SQIVND (reference sequence). The CDR3 spans 14 residues. The variable domain in full, with the rest retrieved from reference TRBV19 and TRBJ2-7, is DGGITQSPKYLFRKEGQNVTLSCEQNLNHDAMYWYRQDPGQGLRLIYYSQIVNDFQKGDIAEGYSVSREKKESFPLTVTSAQKNPTAFYLCASSPQGYSYEQYFGPGTRLTVT.

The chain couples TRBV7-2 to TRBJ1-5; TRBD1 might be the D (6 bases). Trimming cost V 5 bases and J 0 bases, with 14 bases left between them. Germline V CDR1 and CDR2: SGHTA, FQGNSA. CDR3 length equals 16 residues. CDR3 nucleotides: TGTGCCAGCAGCCTATTCAGGGGTGGTAGCAATCAGCCCCAGCATTTT. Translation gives CASSLFRGGSNQPQHF.

DNA of the CDR3: TGTGCCAGCAGACTTAGCGGAACAGATACGCAGTATTTT. Translating it yields CASRLSGTDTQYF. The chain joins TRBV7-3 to TRBJ2-3; a possible D gene is TRBD2 (6 bases). Germline V gives CDR1 SGHTA, CDR2 FQGTGA. Trimming removed 6 bases at V and 3 bases at J, with 10 bases between. The CDR3 is 13 amino acids.

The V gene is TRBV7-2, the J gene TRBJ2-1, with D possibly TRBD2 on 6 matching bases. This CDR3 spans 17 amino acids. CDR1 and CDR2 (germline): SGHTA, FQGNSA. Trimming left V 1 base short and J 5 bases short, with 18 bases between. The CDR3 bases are TGTGCCAGCAGCTTAGGAGTGTCTAGACTAGGTCACAATGAGCAGTTCTTC. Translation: CASSLGVSRLGHNEQFF. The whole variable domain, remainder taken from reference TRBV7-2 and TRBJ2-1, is GAGVSQSPSNKVTEKGKDVELRCDPISGHTALYWYRQSLGQGLEFLIYFQGNSAPDKSGLPSDRFSAERTGGSVSTLTIQRTQQEDSAVYLCASSLGVSRLGHNEQFFGPGTRLTVL.

The DNA for the CDR3 is TGTGCCAGCAGAACCCAGGACAGGGGTACCTACGAGCAGTACTTC. This sequence encodes CASRTQDRGTYEQYF. V usage is TRBV28 and J usage is TRBJ2-7, with TRBD1 matching 9 bases. From germline, CDR1 is MDHEN and CDR2 SYDVKM. The CDR3 has 15 residues. V gave up 6 bases and J gave up 2 bases; unmatched junction bases: 8. Full variable domain (remainder filled in from reference TRBV28 and TRBJ2-7): DVKVTQSSRYLVKRTGEKVFLECVQDMDHENMFWYRQDPGLGLRLIYFSYDVKMKEKGDIPEGYSVSREKKERFSLILESASTNQTSMYLCASRTQDRGTYEQYFGPGTRLTVT.